These 30 T cell receptor beta chains came from one sample sequenced in a study of blood T cell repertoires in COVID-19. The data were produced by immunoSEQ multiplex PCR, yet TCRdb's version contains in-frame clones alone and is incomplete. The sample contains about 89,000 clones, approximately 89% of which appear only once. The sample comprised peripheral blood. All receptors come from a human donor with active COVID-19. The donor label of this sample is uncertain.

This chain joins TRBV13 and TRBJ1-1; maybe TRBD1 (6 bases). Germline assignment: CDR1 PRHDT and CDR2 FYEKMQ (reference sequence). This CDR3 has 14 amino acids. The V gene lost 2 bases and the J gene lost 5 bases, with 12 bases spanning the gap. DNA of the CDR3: TGTGCCAGCAGCTTAAAACAGGGTCGTACTGAAGCTTTCTTT. This sequence encodes CASSLKQGRTEAFF.

J is TRBJ2-5 and V is TRBV12-3 or TRBV12-4; 7 bases line up with TRBD2. V gave up 6 bases and J gave up 10 bases; unmatched junction bases: 8. The CDR3 covers 12 residues. CDR3 in amino acids: CASSPRGVVQYF. The DNA of the CDR3 is TGTGCCAGCAGCCCCCGGGGGGTGGTCCAGTACTTC.

This clone was observed once. This sequence joins TRBV19 and TRBJ1-1, with TRBD1 identical over 8 bases. Germline V CDR1 and CDR2: LNHDA, SQIVND (reference sequence). V was pared by 6 bases and J by 7 bases, with 16 bases of the junction left unmatched. The CDR3 runs to 16 residues. The CDR3 DNA sequence: TGTGCCAGTAGGGGCCCCCCGGACAGGGAAGGGGGTGAAGCTTTCTTT. This translates into CASRGPPDREGGEAFF.

V gene TRBV5-6 combines with J gene TRBJ1-3; weak D call: TRBD1 (5 bases). Trimming left V 4 bases short and J 4 bases short, with 12 bases between. The CDR3 contains 14 residues. CDR1 is SGHDT and CDR2 is YYEEEE in the germline V gene. CDR3 sequence: CASSRRGGGNTIYF. The CDR3 DNA is TGTGCCAGCAGCCGCCGCGGGGGGGGAAACACCATATATTTT.

This clone was seen a few times. The sample has other DNA sequences that encode this CDR3 too. CDR3: CASSVSGGGYEQYF. CDR3 coding DNA: TGCGCCAGCAGCGTGAGCGGGGGAGGCTACGAGCAGTACTTC. This chain uses TRBV5-1 with TRBJ2-7; 8 nucleotides align to TRBD2. V trimming: 4 bases; J trimming: 3 bases; junction bases outside the gene matches: 6. This CDR3 is 14 amino acids long. Germline V CDR1 and CDR2: SGHRS, YFSETQ.

This clone has a handful of counts. V gene TRBV19 combines with J gene TRBJ1-6; no clear D. Between the trimmed V and J ends, which lost 9 bases and 0 bases, there was a span of 6 bases. This CDR3 spans 13 amino acids. Germline V gene data show CDR1 as LNHDA and CDR2 as SQIVND (reference sequence). This CDR3 reads CARTDSYNSPLHF. The CDR3 nucleotides read TGTGCCAGAACAGACTCCTATAATTCACCCCTCCACTTT.

In its sample, this clone was seen once. The chain links TRBV19 to TRBJ2-3; a possible D gene is TRBD1 (5 bases). Germline CDR1 LNHDA, CDR2 SQIVND (reference sequence). V dropped 6 bases and J dropped 3 bases, with 10 bases sitting between them. CDR3 size: 13 residues. The CDR3 sequence is CASRTGPTDTQYF. The CDR3 nucleotides read TGTGCCAGTAGAACAGGCCCTACAGATACGCAGTATTTT.

About this clone itself: The sample has other DNA sequences that encode this CDR3 too. The genes are TRBV9 and TRBJ1-6; D is ambiguous. Germline V gene data show CDR1 as SGDLS and CDR2 as YYNGEE. This CDR3 spans 13 amino acids. V lost 0 bases, J lost 10 bases, and 8 bases lay in between. The CDR3 region is CASSVGADSPLHF. The CDR3 DNA reads TGTGCCAGCAGCGTAGGGGCCGACTCACCCCTCCACTTT.

The chain joins TRBV7-9 to TRBJ1-1, with a tentative D call TRBD1 (6 bases). In germline, CDR1 is SEHNR, CDR2 FQNEAQ (reference sequence). The CDR3 is made up of 16 amino acids. The V end lost 5 bases, the J end lost 4 bases, and 20 bases lay between the germline ends. In DNA, the CDR3 is TGTGCCAGCAGCCCAAGGTCCGGGGGAGGGGGCACTGAAGCTTTCTTT. Protein: CASSPRSGGGGTEAFF.

The chain combines TRBV4-2 with TRBJ2-2, with TRBD2 as a possible D gene (6 bases). CDR3 length equals 16 residues. CDR1 is LGHNA, CDR2 YNFKEQ, per germline. Trimming pared 7 bases from V and 6 bases from J, leaving 21 bases between. The CDR3 coding sequence is TGTGCCAGCACCCCAACCGGGACTCCCGCATCCGGGGAGCTGTTTTTT. It specifies CASTPTGTPASGELFF.

Relative to its sample, this clone is medium-sized. The rearrangement uses TRBV5-4 and TRBJ1-6; D remains unclear. V was clipped by 4 bases and J by 10 bases, with 21 bases between them. The CDR3 runs to 16 residues. Germline-derived CDR1 and CDR2 are SGHNT and YYREEE (reference sequence). The CDR3 sequence is CASSVVGGLEVSPLHF. For the CDR3, the DNA is TGTGCCAGCAGCGTGGTCGGTGGATTAGAGGTATCACCCCTCCACTTT.

This chain uses TRBV3-1 (or the pseudogene TRBV3-2) with TRBJ2-2; D is unresolved. V was cut by 1 base and J by 6 bases, with 9 bases left in between. Germline CDR1 LGHDT, CDR2 YNNKEL (reference sequence). CDR3 length: 14 residues. CDR3 residues: CASSQVQASGELFF. CDR3 bases: TGTGCCAGCAGCCAAGTCCAAGCGTCCGGGGAGCTGTTTTTT.

J is TRBJ1-5 and V is TRBV2; D is unresolved. The CDR3 sequence is 14 residues long. V lost 7 bases, J lost 8 bases, and 18 bases lay in between. Germline CDR1 SNHLY, CDR2 FYNNEI. CDR3 nucleotides: TGTGCCAGCACCAAAGGACGGGCCGGGGAGCCCCAGCATTTT. Its translation is CASTKGRAGEPQHF.

V is TRBV5-6 and J is TRBJ2-1; TRBD2 is a possible D gene (5 bases). The germline V gene has CDR1 SGHDT and CDR2 YYEEEE. The V gene lost 7 bases and the J gene lost 10 bases, with 12 bases spanning the gap. This CDR3 has 11 residues. The CDR3 bases are TGTGCCAGCGGACTTGACGGGGAGCAGTTCTTC. Translating it yields CASGLDGEQFF.

The chain joins TRBV18 to TRBJ1-6; 10 bases map to TRBD1. Germline CDR1 and CDR2: KGHSH and LQKENI. V gave up 3 bases and J gave up 9 bases; unmatched junction bases: 8. This CDR3 has 16 amino acids. CDR3 region: CASSPVGTGETSPLHF. The CDR3 nucleotides read TGTGCCAGCTCACCGGTGGGGACAGGGGAAACTTCACCCCTCCACTTT.

V usage is TRBV2 and J usage is TRBJ2-3; D possibly corresponds to TRBD2 (6 bases). V was shortened by 4 bases and J by 12 bases, with 11 bases between the two germline ends. The germline CDR1 and CDR2 sequences are SNHLY and FYNNEI. CDR3 length: 11 residues. The CDR3 sequence: CASSGGVDQYF. The CDR3 coding sequence is TGTGCCAGCAGTGGCGGGGTCGATCAGTATTTT.

As concerns this clone: Different DNA sequences within this sample yield the same CDR3. The chain joins TRBV11-2 to TRBJ2-7; 7 bases match TRBD1. CDR3 size: 15 residues. The V segment lost 0 bases and the J segment 4 bases; nucleotides outside the gene matches: 6. The germline V gene has CDR1 SGHAT and CDR2 FQNNGV. DNA for the CDR3: TGTGCCAGCAGCTTAGAAGGACAGGAGTTTTACGAGCAGTACTTC. Its translation is CASSLEGQEFYEQYF.

DNA of the CDR3: TGTGCCAGGGGGGGGCAGGGGGCTTTCTTT. This sequence encodes CARGGQGAFF. This chain connects TRBV27 to TRBJ1-1; TRBD1 is a possible D gene (6 bases). Trimming removed 9 bases from V and 11 bases from J, with 13 bases in between. CDR1 is MNHEY, CDR2 SMNVEV, per germline (reference sequence). This CDR3 spans 10 amino acids.

The gene calls are TRBV5-5 and TRBJ2-3, with D possibly being TRBD1 (6 bases). This CDR3 region has 15 residues. The germline V gene encodes CDR1 SGHKS and CDR2 YYEKEE (reference sequence). Trimming left V 3 bases short and J 3 bases short, with 14 bases between. The CDR3 DNA reads as TGTGCCAGCAGCTGGCAGGGGCTTGGGACAGATACGCAGTATTTT. This translates into CASSWQGLGTDTQYF.

The chain carries TRBV10-1 and TRBJ2-2, with 7 bases lining up with TRBD1. Per the germline V gene, CDR1 is WNHNN and CDR2 is SYGVQD (reference sequence). Trimming took 3 bases from V and 5 from J; bases not matched to a gene: 15. This CDR3 is built from 18 residues. The CDR3 region is CASSDHFPRQGLTGELFF. CDR3 in DNA: TGCGCCAGCAGTGATCACTTCCCAAGACAGGGTTTGACCGGGGAGCTGTTTTTT.

This clone was counted once. V is TRBV11-2 and J is TRBJ2-1; D possibly corresponds to TRBD1 (5 bases). The CDR3 consists of 15 residues. Per the germline V gene, CDR1 is SGHAT and CDR2 is FQNNGV. The ends were cut back, 2 bases at V and 6 bases at J, with 14 bases in the middle. The CDR3 sequence: CASSLFGSRVNEQFF. The CDR3 bases are TGTGCCAGCAGCTTATTCGGATCCAGGGTCAATGAGCAGTTCTTC.

The chain joins TRBV12-5 to TRBJ2-2; possible D gene TRBD2, 7 bases. The germline V and J ends were trimmed by 1 base and 10 bases, with 13 bases remaining between them. CDR3 size: 14 residues. Germline V gene lookup returns CDR1 LGHNT and CDR2 FRNRAP. The CDR3 is CASGLEPAGQELFF. The CDR3 nucleotides read TGTGCTAGTGGTTTGGAGCCAGCGGGACAGGAGCTGTTTTTT.

This clone is a singleton in its sample. The chain has TRBV10-2 and TRBJ1-2; D remains ambiguous. Germline CDR1 WSHSY, CDR2 SAAADI. The CDR3 has 13 amino acids. The V end was cut by 3 bases, the J end by 8 bases, with 13 bases between. The DNA for the CDR3 is TGCGCCAGCAGTGACCCGGGAGGGAGAGGCTACACCTTC. Translation: CASSDPGGRGYTF.

The rearrangement links TRBV6-6 to TRBJ2-5, with TRBD2 matching over 10 bases. The CDR3 covers 15 residues. V gave up 5 bases and J gave up 1 base; unmatched junction bases: 4. The germline V gene encodes CDR1 MNHNY and CDR2 SVGAGI (reference sequence). CDR3 region: CASSILAGGQETQYF. In nucleotides, the CDR3 is TGTGCCAGCAGTATATTAGCGGGGGGCCAAGAGACCCAGTACTTC.

The chain joins TRBV5-6 to TRBJ2-1, with 7 bases that match TRBD1. This CDR3 spans 13 amino acids. CDR1 and CDR2 (germline): SGHDT, YYEEEE. After removal of 4 bases from V and 8 bases from J, the junction contained 6 bases not matched to a gene. This CDR3 is CASSLTGTDEQFF. Here the CDR3 DNA reads TGTGCCAGCAGCCTGACAGGGACGGATGAGCAGTTCTTC. The full variable domain, completed using reference TRBV5-6 and TRBJ2-1, is DAGVTQSPTHLIKTRGQQVTLRCSPKSGHDTVSWYQQALGQGPQFIFQYYEEEERQRGNFPDRFSGHQFPNYSSELNVNALLLGDSALYLCASSLTGTDEQFFGPGTRLTVL.

The V and J genes are TRBV28 and TRBJ1-3, with 7 bases lining up with TRBD1. Trimming took 5 bases from V and 5 from J; bases not matched to a gene: 3. Germline V gives CDR1 MDHEN, CDR2 SYDVKM. The CDR3 loop spans 13 amino acids. The CDR3 sequence is CASSRGQRNTIYF. CDR3 DNA: TGTGCCAGCAGTAGGGGACAGCGAAACACCATATATTTT.

This sequence joins TRBV5-6 and TRBJ1-6; D is possibly TRBD1 (5 bases). The CDR3 sequence is 15 residues long. Trimming removed 0 bases from V and 8 bases from J, with 12 bases in between. Germline-derived CDR1 and CDR2 are SGHDT and YYEEEE. The CDR3 coding sequence is TGTGCCAGCAGCTTGGCCGGGGGAGTCCATTCACCCCTCCACTTT. Encoded protein: CASSLAGGVHSPLHF.

V usage is TRBV19 and J usage is TRBJ2-2; 8 nucleotides line up with TRBD1. CDR1 is LNHDA, CDR2 SQIVND, per germline (reference sequence). This CDR3 is built from 19 residues. Trimming took 6 bases from V and 3 from J; bases not matched to a gene: 18. Here the CDR3 DNA reads TGTGCCAGTAGCCCCAGGACAGGGCCGTTAGGGTGGGACACCGGGGAGCTGTTTTTT. It codes for CASSPRTGPLGWDTGELFF.

This clone was counted only a few times. The CDR3 region has the DNA TGTGCCAGCACCGCGTTGAGCGATTCACCCCTCCACTTT. Its translation is CASTALSDSPLHF. The V and J genes are TRBV12-3 or TRBV12-4 and TRBJ1-6; unclear D gene. The CDR3 has 13 residues. Trimming removed 7 bases from V and 8 bases from J, with 12 bases in between.

The gene calls are TRBV29-1 and TRBJ2-5; D might be TRBD1 (6 bases). Looked up from germline, CDR1 is SQVTM and CDR2 is ANQGSEA. CDR3 length equals 11 residues. V was cut by 7 bases and J by 2 bases, with 8 bases left in between. The CDR3 spells CSADSQETQYF. The CDR3 nucleotides read TGCAGCGCGGACAGTCAAGAGACCCAGTACTTC.